One sample yielded the 16 T cell receptor beta chains listed below, sequenced in a study of immune evolution from preneoplasia to lung adenocarcinoma. Generated by immunoSEQ multiplex PCR, the TCRdb table keeps only in-frame clones and is missing some. The repertoire holds thousands of clones, with 85% as singletons. Sample: FFPE invasive lung adenocarcinoma tissue. All receptors come from a person aged 45-65 years with lung adenocarcinoma.

V gene TRBV10-3 combines with J gene TRBJ2-7, with D perhaps given as TRBD1 or TRBD2 (5 bases each). V shed 0 bases and J shed 0 bases, with 15 bases lying between them. The V gene's germline CDR1 is ENHRY and CDR2 SYGVKD. The CDR3 consists of 17 residues. CDR3 sequence (DNA): TGTGCCATCAGTGAGTCCCGTGGGGACGCCAGCTCCTACGAGCAGTACTTC. It is translated as CAISESRGDASSYEQYF.

The chain joins TRBV6-5 to TRBJ2-2; D may be TRBD1 (6 bases). The germline CDR1 and CDR2 sequences are MNHEY and SVGAGI. CDR3 length: 15 residues. V lost 9 bases, J lost 2 bases, and 16 bases lay in between. The CDR3 nucleotides are TGTGCCAGTCGATGGGGACATACTAACACCGGGGAGCTGTTTTTT. It specifies CASRWGHTNTGELFF.

The gene calls are TRBV6-1 and TRBJ2-7, with TRBD1 identical over 7 bases. Germline assignment: CDR1 MNHNS and CDR2 SASEGT. The CDR3 is 14 amino acids. With 3 bases clipped from V and 0 bases from J, the junction kept 2 bases outside the gene matches. The CDR3 nucleotides are TGTGCCAGCAGTGAGGACAGGAGCTCCTACGAGCAGTACTTC. It translates to CASSEDRSSYEQYF.

The rearrangement uses TRBV4-2 and TRBJ2-7, with a weak D call TRBD1 (6 bases). Germline CDR1 LGHNA, CDR2 YNFKEQ. Trimming stripped 0 bases from V and 1 base from J, with 19 bases between. This CDR3 contains 18 residues. DNA of the CDR3: TGTGCCAGCAGCCAAGACCATTCATCAGGGGATAGGTCCTACGAGCAGTACTTC. This sequence encodes CASSQDHSSGDRSYEQYF.

The genes are TRBV28 and TRBJ2-7; D possibly matches TRBD1 or TRBD2 (6 bases each). The V and J ends lost 7 bases and 2 bases respectively, with 15 bases between them. The CDR3 has 14 amino acids. Germline V lookup: CDR1 MDHEN, CDR2 SYDVKM. As DNA, the CDR3 is TGTGCCAGCACCGATGGGGGGCGACCCTACGAGCAGTACTTC. Translating gives CASTDGGRPYEQYF.

The V and J genes are TRBV27 and TRBJ2-7; TRBD2 agrees at 8 bases. V was clipped by 6 bases and J by 2 bases; unmatched bases: 3. Per germline, CDR1 MNHEY and CDR2 SMNVEV (reference sequence). This CDR3 is 13 amino acids long. CDR3 residues: CASRAGGAYEQYF. Here the CDR3 DNA reads TGTGCCAGCAGGGCCGGGGGGGCCTACGAGCAGTACTTC.

This rearrangement joins TRBV5-1 to TRBJ1-1; 7 positions match TRBD1. V dropped 0 bases and J dropped 5; count of bases not matched to a gene: 10. In germline, CDR1 is SGHRS, CDR2 YFSETQ. This CDR3 is 16 amino acids long. The CDR3 coding sequence is TGCGCCAGCAGCTTGGCCCAGAGACAGGGTGGTACTGAAGCTTTCTTT. It specifies CASSLAQRQGGTEAFF.

The chain is built from TRBV7-8 and TRBJ1-4, with D possibly matching TRBD1 (6 bases). V shed 5 bases and J shed 8 bases, with 27 bases lying between them. This CDR3 comprises 18 residues. The germline CDR1 and CDR2 sequences are SGHVS and FQNEAQ. The CDR3 DNA reads TGTGCCAGCAGCCCACGGGGGCTAGACTTACGGGGGAGCGAAAAACTGTTTTTT. Translating it yields CASSPRGLDLRGSEKLFF. The variable domain in full, completed from reference TRBV7-8 and TRBJ1-4, reads GAGVSQSPRYKVAKRGQDVALRCDPISGHVSLFWYQQALGQGPEFLTYFQNEAQLDKSGLPSDRFFAERPEGSVSTLKIQRTQQEDSAVYLCASSPRGLDLRGSEKLFFGSGTQLSVL.

About this clone: Germline and junction disagree at one end, which may indicate a read error. The rearrangement uses TRBV28 and TRBJ1-6; a possible D gene is TRBD1 (6 bases). This CDR3 region has 13 residues. Germline lookup yields CDR1 MDHEN and CDR2 SYDVKM. The CDR3 region has the DNA TGTGCCAGCAGTACAGGGTATAGTTCACCCCTCCACTTT. Protein product: CASSTGYSSPLHF.

This chain uses TRBV7-3 with TRBJ2-3; D ambiguous. V was trimmed by 5 bases and J by 7 bases, leaving 13 bases between them. Germline V CDR1 and CDR2: SGHTA, FQGTGA. The CDR3 runs to 13 residues. In DNA form, the CDR3 reads TGTGCCAGCAGCCCTGCCAGGTCGAATACGCAGTATTTT. This gives the protein CASSPARSNTQYF.

In this sample, this clone turned up once. The J gene is TRBJ2-7, the V gene TRBV7-2; D may be TRBD2 (5 bases). This CDR3 contains 12 residues. V gave up 3 bases and J gave up 6 bases, with 9 bases separating them. Germline CDR1 SGHTA, CDR2 FQGNSA. In DNA form, the CDR3 reads TGTGCCAGCAGCTTGAGAGGGAGCGAGCAGTACTTC. It encodes CASSLRGSEQYF.

The chain is built from TRBV7-2 and TRBJ2-7; TRBD1 matches at 8 bases. This CDR3 region has 12 residues. Germline V gene data show CDR1 as SGHTA and CDR2 as FQGNSA. J gave up 4 bases and V 5 bases, and 1 base lay outside the gene matches. CDR3 nucleotide sequence: TGTGCCAGCAGCCGGACAGGGTACGAGCAGTACTTC. Translation: CASSRTGYEQYF.

V gene TRBV21-1 combines with J gene TRBJ1-2. TRBV21-1 is labeled a pseudogene. CDR3 length: 16 residues. The CDR3 loop reads CASSKSFPDGSYGYTF. The CDR3 coding sequence is TGTGCCAGCAGCAAAAGTTTCCCAGACGGGAGCTATGGCTACACCTTC.

The chain combines TRBV7-9 with TRBJ1-6; no clear D gene. The CDR3 is 13 residues long. CDR1 is SEHNR, CDR2 FQNEAQ, per germline (reference sequence). Trimming cost V 4 bases and J 11 bases, with 12 bases left between them. DNA of the CDR3: TGTGCCAGCAGCTCCTCTTTCGACGCACCCCTCCACTTT. This sequence encodes CASSSSFDAPLHF.

This chain uses TRBV27 with TRBJ1-2; TRBD1 agrees at 8 bases. The ends lost 4 bases at V and 7 bases at J; junction bases unmatched: 5. Germline loops: CDR1 MNHEY, CDR2 SMNVEV (reference sequence). The CDR3 consists of 13 residues. The CDR3 nucleotides are TGTGCCAGCAGTTCGCGGACAGGGACTGGCTACACCTTC. Translation gives CASSSRTGTGYTF.

V gene TRBV10-3 combines with J gene TRBJ1-1, with D unresolved. V lost 3 bases and J 12 bases, leaving 11 bases between the germline ends. The length of the CDR3 is 11 residues. From germline, CDR1 is ENHRY and CDR2 SYGVKD. The CDR3 reads CAISESGRSFF. In nucleotides, the CDR3 is TGTGCCATCAGTGAAAGTGGGAGGTCTTTCTTT.